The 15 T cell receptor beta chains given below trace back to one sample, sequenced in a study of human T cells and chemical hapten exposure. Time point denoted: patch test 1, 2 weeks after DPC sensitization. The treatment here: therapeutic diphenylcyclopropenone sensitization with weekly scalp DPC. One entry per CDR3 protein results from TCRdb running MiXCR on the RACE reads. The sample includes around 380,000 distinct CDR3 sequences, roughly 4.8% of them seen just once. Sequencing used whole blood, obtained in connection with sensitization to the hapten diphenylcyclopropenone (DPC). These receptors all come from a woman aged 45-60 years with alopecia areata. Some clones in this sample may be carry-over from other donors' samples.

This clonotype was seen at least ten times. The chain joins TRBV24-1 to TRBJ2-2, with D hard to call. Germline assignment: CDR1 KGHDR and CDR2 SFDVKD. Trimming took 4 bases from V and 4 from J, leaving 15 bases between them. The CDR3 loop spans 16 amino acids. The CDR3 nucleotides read TGTGCCACCAGTGAAACGGATATCGACGGCACCGGGGAGCTGTTTTTT. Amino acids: CATSETDIDGTGELFF.

CDR3 coding DNA: TGTGCCAGCAGTGAACAGGGGATAGGAGAAAAACTGTTTTTT. It is translated as CASSEQGIGEKLFF. The V gene is TRBV2, the J gene TRBJ1-4, with D maybe TRBD1 (6 bases). Germline-derived CDR1 and CDR2 are SNHLY and FYNNEI. This CDR3 is 14 amino acids long. V was clipped by 2 bases and J by 8 bases, with 12 bases between them.

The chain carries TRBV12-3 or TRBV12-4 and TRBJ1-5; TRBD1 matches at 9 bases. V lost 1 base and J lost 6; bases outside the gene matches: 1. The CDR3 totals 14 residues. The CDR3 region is CASSLGTGVQPQHF. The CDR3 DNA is TGTGCCAGCAGTTTAGGGACAGGGGTTCAGCCCCAGCATTTT.

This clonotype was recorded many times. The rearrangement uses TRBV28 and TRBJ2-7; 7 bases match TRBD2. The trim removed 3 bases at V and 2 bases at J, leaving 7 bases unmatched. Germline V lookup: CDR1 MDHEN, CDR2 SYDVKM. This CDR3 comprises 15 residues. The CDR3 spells CASSFRLAEAYEQYF. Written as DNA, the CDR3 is TGTGCCAGCAGTTTTAGGCTAGCGGAAGCCTACGAGCAGTACTTC.

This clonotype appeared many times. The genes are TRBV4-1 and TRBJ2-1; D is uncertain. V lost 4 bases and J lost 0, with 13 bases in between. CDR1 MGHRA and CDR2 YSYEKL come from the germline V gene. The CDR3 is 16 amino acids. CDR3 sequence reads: CASSPLQVSSYNEQFF. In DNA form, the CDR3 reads TGCGCCAGCAGCCCACTCCAGGTCAGCTCCTACAATGAGCAGTTCTTC.

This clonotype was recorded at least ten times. This CDR3 reads CASSYSTGGVNGYTF. CDR3 sequence (DNA): TGTGCCAGCAGTTACTCTACAGGGGGCGTAAATGGCTACACCTTC. This chain joins TRBV6-5 and TRBJ1-2; 9 bases align to TRBD1. This CDR3 has 15 residues. J lost 6 bases, V lost 0 bases, and 5 bases had no gene match. The germline V gene has CDR1 MNHEY and CDR2 SVGAGI.

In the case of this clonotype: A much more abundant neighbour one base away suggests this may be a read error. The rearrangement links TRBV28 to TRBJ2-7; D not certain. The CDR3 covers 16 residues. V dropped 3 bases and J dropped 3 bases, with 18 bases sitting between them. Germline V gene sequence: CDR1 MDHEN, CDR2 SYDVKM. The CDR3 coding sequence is TGTGCCAGCAGTTTCCAACACCGGCGAACTTTCTACGAGCAGTACTTC. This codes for CASSFQHRRTFYEQYF.

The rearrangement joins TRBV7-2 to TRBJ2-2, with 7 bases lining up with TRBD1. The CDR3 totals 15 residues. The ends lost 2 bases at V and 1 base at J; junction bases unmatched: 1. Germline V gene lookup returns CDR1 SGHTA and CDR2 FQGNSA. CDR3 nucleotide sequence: TGTGCCAGCAGCTTAAACAGGGGGAACACCGGGGAGCTGTTTTTT. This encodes CASSLNRGNTGELFF.

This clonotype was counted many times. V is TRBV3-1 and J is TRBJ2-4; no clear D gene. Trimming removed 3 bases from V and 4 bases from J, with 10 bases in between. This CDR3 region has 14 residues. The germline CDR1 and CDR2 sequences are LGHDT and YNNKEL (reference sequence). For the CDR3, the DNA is TGTGCCAGCAGCCATGGCCGACCGAAAAACATTCAGTACTTC. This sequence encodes CASSHGRPKNIQYF.

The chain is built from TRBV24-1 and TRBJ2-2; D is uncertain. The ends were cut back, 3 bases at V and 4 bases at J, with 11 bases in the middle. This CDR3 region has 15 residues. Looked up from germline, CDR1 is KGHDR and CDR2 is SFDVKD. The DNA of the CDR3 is TGTGCCACCAGTGATCCGGACCACCCCACCGGGGAGCTGTTTTTT. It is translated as CATSDPDHPTGELFF.

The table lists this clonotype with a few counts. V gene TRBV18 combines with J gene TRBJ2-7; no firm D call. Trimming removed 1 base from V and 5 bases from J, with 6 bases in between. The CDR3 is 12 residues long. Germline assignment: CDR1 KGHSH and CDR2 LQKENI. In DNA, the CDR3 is TGTGCCAGCTCACCACGTTCAGACGAGCAGTACTTC. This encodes CASSPRSDEQYF.

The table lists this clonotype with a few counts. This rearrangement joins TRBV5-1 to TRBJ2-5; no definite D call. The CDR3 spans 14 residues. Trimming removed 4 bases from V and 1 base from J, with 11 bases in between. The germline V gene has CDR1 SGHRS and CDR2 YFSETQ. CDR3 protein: CASSRSGSQETQYF. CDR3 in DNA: TGCGCCAGCAGCCGTTCCGGCAGCCAAGAGACCCAGTACTTC.

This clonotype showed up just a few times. DNA of the CDR3: TGTGCCAGCAGCCGGGTAGCGTACGAGCAGTTCTTC. Its translation is CASSRVAYEQFF. The chain is built from TRBV3-1 and TRBJ2-1, with D possibly being TRBD2 (5 bases). The V gene lost 4 bases and the J gene lost 10 bases, with 11 bases spanning the gap. The CDR3 contains 12 residues. Germline V gives CDR1 LGHDT, CDR2 YNNKEL (reference sequence).

In nucleotides, the CDR3 is TGTGCCAGCAGCTTACAGGGGTGGCCTAATGAAAAACTGTTTTTT. Translating gives CASSLQGWPNEKLFF. The chain joins TRBV11-2 to TRBJ1-4; TRBD1 might be the D (6 bases). The CDR3 covers 15 residues. V dropped 2 bases and J dropped 3 bases, with 10 bases sitting between them. Per germline, CDR1 SGHAT and CDR2 FQNNGV.

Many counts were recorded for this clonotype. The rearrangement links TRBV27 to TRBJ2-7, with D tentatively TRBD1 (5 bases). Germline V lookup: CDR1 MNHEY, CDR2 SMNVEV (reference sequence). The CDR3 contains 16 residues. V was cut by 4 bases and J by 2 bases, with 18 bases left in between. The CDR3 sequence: CASSSRSDTRPYEQYF. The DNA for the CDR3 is TGTGCCAGCAGTTCGAGATCGGACACCAGACCCTACGAGCAGTACTTC.